The subject of this entry is one TCR beta chain. The missing conserved phenylalanine or tryptophan at the end of this CDR3 makes a read error likely. Germline loops: CDR1 SGHAT, CDR2 FQNNGV. CDR3 length: 17 amino acids. V shed 5 bases and J shed 5 bases, with 23 bases lying between them. The data were taken from a study of molecular identifiers for immune sequencing clone quantification. Each CDR3 protein gets one entry after TCRdb re-called the PCR reads with MiXCR. This sample has about 640,000 distinct CDR3 sequences, with 20% found just once. What was sequenced was naive CD8+ T cells from blood, with Jurkat cell RNA spiked in. The subset is: FACS-sorted CD8+CD4-CCR7+CD45RA+ naive T cells. J is TRBJ2-3 and V is TRBV11-2; D is unresolved. This clonotype was sampled from a human donor in good health. Some libraries in this study had Jurkat cell RNA spiked in. CDR3 sequence: CASSRNGVSTWQDTQYI. DNA of the CDR3: TGTGCCAGCAGCCGTAATGGCGTCAGCACTTGGCAAGATACGCAGTATATT.